Detailed here is one T cell receptor beta chain. What it binds is not known. From germline, CDR1 is DFQATT and CDR2 SNEGSKA (reference sequence). Trimming removed 5 bases from V and 6 bases from J, with 16 bases in between. The CDR3 extends over 13 amino acids. Authors' processing steps: A classifier of distant metastasis in papillary thyroid cancer was built from CDR3 differences (across clinicopathological groups). TCRdb re-processed the PCR reads through MiXCR. V and J calls and clone size were set by TCRdb, not the authors. The table shows about 27,000 clones, with 16% occurring only once. These data come from a study of metastatic and nonmetastatic thyroid tumors. On the study more broadly: A comparison of repertoires was made across blood and tumor or nodule tissue from malignant and benign thyroid patients. Study-level findings and limits: Reportedly, malignant thyroid tumors had significantly higher TCR beta diversity than benign nodules, in blood and tumor.

All patients were untreated before thyroid surgery. Sequenced material: blood. The receptor comes from a male donor with papillary thyroid cancer or a benign thyroid nodule (not recorded which). Some clones in this sample may be carry-over from other donors' samples. The chain has TRBV20-1 and TRBJ1-1; maybe TRBD1 (5 bases). For the CDR3, the DNA is TGCAGTGCTGTTGCGGGGGGAGGGGCTGAAGCTTTCTTT. This sequence encodes CSAVAGGGAEAFF.